This is a list of T cell receptor beta chains from one sample in a study of T cell responses to AZD1222 COVID-19 vaccine. Assay used: immunoSEQ multiplex PCR; TCRdb lists only in-frame clones, some missing. Found here are over 95,000 clones, just over 90% of them singletons; the top ten hold approximately 11%. Sequencing was performed on peripheral blood, taken on day 0 of AZD1222 vaccination. These receptors were taken from an adult in good health. Each CDR3 is given with its conserved first and last residue. Fields, in order: D gene, clone size, V gene, CDR3 length, J gene, CDR3 DNA, CDR3 protein. D genes are given only for firm matches. Size values are once, few and many counts, or a class for expanded clones, and some rows have none.

D: NA
size: NA
V: TRBV14
length: 18
J: TRBJ2-7
DNA: TGTGCCAGCAGCCGAAGACAAGCCCCAATTTGGGGCAGCTACGAGCAGTACTTC
CDR3: CASSRRQAPIWGSYEQYF

D: TRBD1
size: once
V: TRBV12-5
length: 15
J: TRBJ2-7
DNA: TGTGCTAGTGGTCAGGGGGGCAGGGGGCCCTCCGAGCAGTACTTC
CDR3: CASGQGGRGPSEQYF

D: NA
size: NA
V: TRBV30
length: 12
J: TRBJ2-7
DNA: TGTGCCTGGACCCCCCTCCGGAACGAGCAGTACTTC
CDR3: CAWTPLRNEQYF

D: NA
size: NA
V: TRBV15
length: 14
J: TRBJ2-7
DNA: TGTGCCACCAGCAGAGCCGAAGTATCGGTCGAGCAGTACTTC
CDR3: CATSRAEVSVEQYF

D: TRBD1
size: NA
V: TRBV4-2
length: 15
J: TRBJ1-1
DNA: TGTGCCAGCAGCCAAGGACGAGACAGGGTCACTGAAGCTTTCTTT
CDR3: CASSQGRDRVTEAFF

D: NA
size: once
V: TRBV5-1
length: 16
J: TRBJ2-2
DNA: TGCGCCAGCAGCTTGGGGCTGAGGCCGAACACCGGGGAGCTGTTTTTT
CDR3: CASSLGLRPNTGELFF

D: NA
size: NA
V: TRBV25-1
length: 16
J: TRBJ1-6
DNA: TGTGCCAGCAGTGAAGGGATGGATGGTTTCAATTCACCCCTCCACTTT
CDR3: CASSEGMDGFNSPLHF

D: NA
size: NA
V: TRBV4-2
length: 13
J: TRBJ2-3
DNA: TGTGCCAGCAGCCAGGACCTTACAGATACGCAGTATTTT
CDR3: CASSQDLTDTQYF

D: TRBD2
size: NA
V: TRBV7-3
length: 14
J: TRBJ2-1
DNA: TGTGCCAGCAGCTCTAGCGGGACTTTGGATGAGCAGTTCTTC
CDR3: CASSSSGTLDEQFF

D: TRBD1
size: once
V: TRBV2
length: 13
J: TRBJ1-1
DNA: TGTGCCAGCTCGAACAGGGGTGCCACTGAAGCTTTCTTT
CDR3: CASSNRGATEAFF

D: TRBD2
size: NA
V: TRBV5-4
length: 16
J: TRBJ2-2
DNA: TGTGCCAGCAGCTTGCATGAGGGAGGGCTCACCGGGGAGCTGTTTTTT
CDR3: CASSLHEGGLTGELFF

D: TRBD2
size: NA
V: TRBV9
length: 15
J: TRBJ2-1
DNA: TGTGCCAGCAGCCTCGGCGGGGGATACTACAATGAGCAGTTCTTC
CDR3: CASSLGGGYYNEQFF

D: TRBD1
size: NA
V: TRBV7-9
length: 15
J: TRBJ1-5
DNA: TGTGCCAGCAGCTCACAGGGGGCTAGCAATCAGCCCCAGCATTTT
CDR3: CASSSQGASNQPQHF

D: NA
size: NA
V: TRBV28
length: 15
J: TRBJ1-2
DNA: TGTGCCAGCAGTTCCCTCCGCAGGGTTAGTTATGGCTACACCTTC
CDR3: CASSSLRRVSYGYTF

D: TRBD2
size: once
V: TRBV5-4
length: 15
J: TRBJ2-3
DNA: TGTGCCAGCAGCAACAATGGACTAGCGGGAGGTACGCAGTATTTT
CDR3: CASSNNGLAGGTQYF

D: TRBD1
size: NA
V: TRBV5-1
length: 16
J: TRBJ2-7
DNA: TGCGCCAGCCCCTCCGCAGGGACAGGGGGACACTACGAGCAGTACTTC
CDR3: CASPSAGTGGHYEQYF

D: TRBD1
size: NA
V: TRBV12-5
length: 14
J: TRBJ1-1
DNA: TGTGCTAGTGGGATCTCAGGGGGGGGCACTGAAGCTTTCTTT
CDR3: CASGISGGGTEAFF

D: TRBD1
size: NA
V: TRBV6-4
length: 14
J: TRBJ2-2
DNA: TGTGCCAGCGGCGACAGGGCGGACACCGGGGAGCTGTTTTTT
CDR3: CASGDRADTGELFF

D: NA
size: NA
V: TRBV11-2
length: 14
J: TRBJ1-1
DNA: TGTGCCAGCAGCCTAGGTGGCACGTACACTGAAGCTTTCTTT
CDR3: CASSLGGTYTEAFF

D: NA
size: NA
V: TRBV7-2
length: 14
J: TRBJ2-1
DNA: TGTGCCAGCAGCTTAGGCAGGGATAGAAATGAGCAGTTCTTC
CDR3: CASSLGRDRNEQFF

D: NA
size: NA
V: TRBV4-1
length: 17
J: TRBJ1-1
DNA: TGCGCCAGCAGCCAAGTACGTGGGGGGGTCAGGAACACTGAAGCTTTCTTT
CDR3: CASSQVRGGVRNTEAFF

D: TRBD1
size: NA
V: TRBV6-2/TRBV6-3
length: 16
J: TRBJ1-5
DNA: TGTGCCAGCAGTTACTCGAGTAGGGGGCTGGGTCAGCCCCAGCATTTT
CDR3: CASSYSSRGLGQPQHF

D: NA
size: few
V: TRBV7-8
length: 13
J: TRBJ2-7
DNA: TGTGCCAGCAGTCAAACATTCGGTTACGAGCAGTACTTC
CDR3: CASSQTFGYEQYF

D: NA
size: NA
V: TRBV6-5
length: 15
J: TRBJ1-6
DNA: TGTGCCAGCAGTTACGAAGGTTCGGGGAGATCACCCCTCCACTTT
CDR3: CASSYEGSGRSPLHF

D: NA
size: once
V: TRBV7-9
length: 16
J: TRBJ1-1
DNA: TGTGCCAGCAGCTTATCGGCAGGAACCTGGGACACTGAAGCTTTCTTT
CDR3: CASSLSAGTWDTEAFF

D: TRBD2
size: NA
V: TRBV10-3
length: 14
J: TRBJ2-2
DNA: TGTGCCACTGAAGCGGGAGGGTACACCGGGGAGCTGTTTTTT
CDR3: CATEAGGYTGELFF